The 23 T cell receptor beta chains in this list originate from one sample, sequenced in a study of PD-1 blockade in mismatch repair-deficient tumors. Generated by immunoSEQ multiplex PCR, the TCRdb table keeps only in-frame clones and is missing some. The sample lists about 100,000 clones, 82% seen once, with roughly 6.2% in the top ten. The input for sequencing was peripheral blood, taken 30 to 36 weeks after starting pembrolizumab. These receptors all come from an adult with mismatch repair-deficient cancer.

The chain couples TRBV5-4 to TRBJ2-3; possibly TRBD1 for D (6 bases). V was pared by 0 bases and J by 2 bases, with 7 bases between. Germline V gene data show CDR1 as SGHNT and CDR2 as YYREEE (reference sequence). The CDR3 length is 14 residues. The CDR3 spells CASSLGTVTDTQYF. CDR3 nucleotide sequence: TGTGCCAGCAGCTTGGGGACAGTCACAGATACGCAGTATTTT.

This clone was seen a single time. The chain couples TRBV7-9 to TRBJ2-1, with 10 bases matching TRBD1. With 4 bases clipped from V and 6 bases from J, the junction kept 6 bases outside the gene matches. The germline CDR1 and CDR2 sequences are SEHNR and FQNEAQ (reference sequence). There are 15 residues in the CDR3. CDR3 residues: CASSSGQGTTNEQFF. The CDR3, as DNA: TGTGCCAGCAGCTCGGGACAGGGGACTACCAATGAGCAGTTCTTC.

The CDR3 nucleotides read TGTGCCAGCAGCTTAGACCAGGGGGCCTACAATGAGCAGTTCTTC. It codes for CASSLDQGAYNEQFF. The chain combines TRBV7-2 with TRBJ2-1, with 7 bases aligning to TRBD1. Germline lookup yields CDR1 SGHTA and CDR2 FQGNSA. Trimming took 1 base from V and 2 from J; bases not matched to a gene: 2. This CDR3 contains 15 residues.

The rearrangement uses TRBV18 and TRBJ2-1; 7 bases are shared with TRBD2. V gave up 3 bases and J gave up 4 bases; unmatched junction bases: 12. CDR3 length equals 17 residues. CDR1 KGHSH and CDR2 LQKENI come from the germline V gene. CDR3 in amino acids: CASSPPSGVLGYNEQFF. CDR3 in DNA: TGTGCCAGCTCACCGCCTAGCGGAGTACTAGGATACAATGAGCAGTTCTTC.

This chain joins TRBV5-1 and TRBJ2-5; 8 bases line up with TRBD1. Germline CDR1 SGHRS, CDR2 YFSETQ. The CDR3 runs to 15 residues. With V trimmed by 3 bases and J by 5 bases, 9 bases remained unmatched. CDR3 loop: CASSYQDRVQETQYF. DNA of the CDR3: TGCGCCAGCAGCTACCAGGACAGGGTACAGGAGACCCAGTACTTC.

The V gene is TRBV10-2, the J gene TRBJ1-2, with D unresolved. Germline CDR1 and CDR2: WSHSY and SAAADI. The V end was cut by 5 bases, the J end by 5 bases, with 12 bases between. CDR3 length: 13 residues. The CDR3 DNA reads TGCGCCAGCAGTCCCGTGTTGGGGTATGGCTACACCTTC. This gives the protein CASSPVLGYGYTF.

This chain uses TRBV11-2 with TRBJ2-7; no definite D call. The CDR3 is made up of 14 amino acids. CDR1 and CDR2 (germline): SGHAT, FQNNGV. Trimming shortened V by 4 bases and J by 1 base, and 11 bases separated the two germline ends. The DNA of the CDR3 is TGTGCCAGCAGCTCGGAGCAAGCGTCCTACGAGCAGTACTTC. Its protein product is CASSSEQASYEQYF.

This clone has just a few counts. The CDR3 region is CASSLAASNQPQHF. As DNA, the CDR3 is TGTGCCAGCAGCTTAGCCGCCAGTAATCAGCCCCAGCATTTT. J is TRBJ1-5 and V is TRBV7-2; D gene unclear. V lost 0 bases and J 4 bases, leaving 7 bases between the germline ends. CDR3 length: 14 amino acids. CDR1 is SGHTA, CDR2 FQGNSA, per germline.

J is TRBJ1-2 and V is TRBV5-4, with 8 bases fitting TRBD1. With V trimmed by 1 base and J by 5 bases, 4 bases remained unmatched. CDR1 and CDR2 (germline): SGHNT, YYREEE (reference sequence). This CDR3 region has 14 residues. The CDR3 DNA reads as TGTGCCAGCAGCTTGAACAGGGGGGCGTATGGCTACACCTTC. As protein: CASSLNRGAYGYTF. Drawing the rest from reference TRBV5-4 and TRBJ1-2, the complete variable domain is ETGVTQSPTHLIKTRGQQVTLRCSSQSGHNTVSWYQQALGQGPQFIFQYYREEENGRGNFPPRFSGLQFPNYSSELNVNALELDDSALYLCASSLNRGAYGYTFGSGTRLTVV.

The sample holds a few counts of this clone. The chain is built from TRBV9 and TRBJ2-7, with D hard to call. Trimming removed 0 bases from V and 2 bases from J, with 9 bases in between. Per germline, CDR1 SGDLS and CDR2 YYNGEE. The CDR3 sequence is 14 residues long. The CDR3: CASSVAVGPYEQYF. The CDR3 region has the DNA TGTGCCAGCAGCGTAGCTGTTGGTCCCTACGAGCAGTACTTC.

This clone appeared a single time. The CDR3 DNA reads TGCGCCAGCAGCCAAGTAGCGGGAACGTACGAGCAGTACTTC. It is translated as CASSQVAGTYEQYF. The chain couples TRBV4-1 to TRBJ2-7; 8 nucleotides align to TRBD2. The ends lost 1 base at V and 4 bases at J; junction bases unmatched: 3. This CDR3 has 14 amino acids. The germline CDR1 and CDR2 sequences are MGHRA and YSYEKL.

V gene TRBV4-2 combines with J gene TRBJ2-1; 9 bases map to TRBD2. V was clipped by 0 bases and J by 4 bases; unmatched bases: 7. CDR1 is LGHNA and CDR2 is YNFKEQ in the germline V gene. The CDR3 totals 17 residues. The CDR3 DNA follows: TGTGCCAGCAGCCAAGATCTGGCGGGAGGGATATACAATGAGCAGTTCTTC. Its protein product is CASSQDLAGGIYNEQFF.

The chain employs TRBV4-3 and TRBJ2-3; the D gene could be TRBD1 or TRBD2 (6 bases each). This CDR3 has 15 amino acids. Germline-derived CDR1 and CDR2 are LGHNA and YSLEER. The germline V and J ends were trimmed by 0 bases and 6 bases, with 13 bases remaining between them. The CDR3 here is CASSQDWGAGDTQYF. CDR3 coding DNA: TGCGCCAGCAGCCAAGATTGGGGGGCCGGGGATACGCAGTATTTT.

This clone occurred many times. The chain joins TRBV27 to TRBJ1-2; perhaps TRBD1 as D (6 bases). V shed 3 bases and J shed 4 bases, with 9 bases lying between them. This CDR3 is built from 13 residues. Per germline, CDR1 MNHEY and CDR2 SMNVEV (reference sequence). The CDR3 bases are TGTGCCAGCAGTTTGGGGGGCGCCTATGGCTACACCTTC. As protein: CASSLGGAYGYTF.

The V call is TRBV11-3, the J call TRBJ2-7; D might be TRBD1 (6 bases). Germline-derived CDR1 and CDR2 are SGHNT and YENEEA. The CDR3 has 14 residues. Trimming took off 5 bases at V and 7 bases at J, with 18 bases between the two ends. The CDR3 reads CASSGGRQPGEQYF. The CDR3 region has the DNA TGTGCCAGCAGCGGGGGCCGACAACCAGGTGAGCAGTACTTC. Combining the CDR3 with reference TRBV11-3 and TRBJ2-7 gives the whole variable domain EAGVVQSPRYKIIEKKQPVAFWCNPISGHNTLYWYLQNLGQGPELLIRYENEEAVDDSQLPKDRFSAERLKGVDSTLKIQPAELGDSAVYLCASSGGRQPGEQYFGPGTRLTVT.

CDR3 DNA: TGTGCCAGCAGTTTAGGGTCCGGGGGCCCAATTCAGCCCCAGCATTTT. It translates to CASSLGSGGPIQPQHF. V is TRBV27 and J is TRBJ1-5; D may be TRBD1 (6 bases). The ends were cut back, 2 bases at V and 6 bases at J, with 17 bases in the middle. The CDR3 is made up of 16 amino acids. The V gene's germline CDR1 is MNHEY and CDR2 SMNVEV (reference sequence).

The rearrangement uses TRBV5-6 and TRBJ1-5; D possibly corresponds to TRBD1 (5 bases). CDR1 is SGHDT, CDR2 YYEEEE, per germline. This CDR3 is built from 14 residues. Between the trimmed V and J ends, which lost 4 bases and 1 base, there was a span of 9 bases. CDR3 in amino acids: CASSPGFSNQPQHF. The CDR3 DNA sequence: TGTGCCAGCAGCCCAGGGTTCAGCAATCAGCCCCAGCATTTT.

The chain links TRBV27 to TRBJ2-7; D unresolved. The CDR3 has 13 amino acids. Looked up from germline, CDR1 is MNHEY and CDR2 is SMNVEV (reference sequence). Trimming shortened V by 8 bases and J by 7 bases, and 18 bases separated the two germline ends. CDR3 DNA sequence: TGTGCCAGCGCCCTCTCCGGAATGGGTGAGCAGTACTTC. Translation: CASALSGMGEQYF.

The genes are TRBV7-3 and TRBJ2-3; 11 bases align to TRBD2. The germline CDR1 and CDR2 sequences are SGHTA and FQGTGA. J lost 4 bases, V lost 5 bases, and 8 bases had no gene match. This CDR3 is built from 16 residues. The CDR3 is CASSPPLAGESDTQYF. Written as DNA, the CDR3 is TGTGCCAGCAGCCCACCACTAGCGGGAGAGTCAGATACGCAGTATTTT.

The CDR3 region has the DNA TGTGCCAGTAATTTAGCGGGAGGCAGCACAGATACGCAGTATTTT. Residues: CASNLAGGSTDTQYF. V gene TRBV27 combines with J gene TRBJ2-3; 10 bases align to TRBD2. The germline V gene encodes CDR1 MNHEY and CDR2 SMNVEV (reference sequence). Trimming cost V 9 bases and J 0 bases; bases outside gene matches: 6. The CDR3 runs 15 residues.

The genes are TRBV7-2 and TRBJ2-5, with D unresolved. This CDR3 has 16 amino acids. Germline CDR1 and CDR2: SGHTA and FQGNSA. Trimming pared 1 base from V and 1 base from J, leaving 13 bases between. In DNA, the CDR3 is TGTGCCAGCAGCTTAGGAGTAGGTCGGACCCAAGAGACCCAGTACTTC. This sequence encodes CASSLGVGRTQETQYF.

This clone has a handful of counts. This chain connects TRBV28 to TRBJ1-1; no definite D call. Trimming took off 1 base at V and 0 bases at J, with 12 bases between the two ends. Germline V gene lookup returns CDR1 MDHEN and CDR2 SYDVKM. The length of the CDR3 is 16 residues. CDR3 bases: TGTGCCAGCAGTTTATTAAACCCAGAACTGAACACTGAAGCTTTCTTT. Encoded protein: CASSLLNPELNTEAFF.

This clone was detected once. The chain uses TRBV7-3 and TRBJ2-1; TRBD1 aligns across 7 bases. The CDR3 has 12 amino acids. Trimming removed 5 bases from V and 10 bases from J; junction bases left unmatched: 5. Germline V CDR1 and CDR2: SGHTA, FQGTGA. The CDR3 sequence is CASSRIGGEQFF. As DNA, the CDR3 is TGTGCCAGCAGCAGAATAGGGGGCGAGCAGTTCTTC.